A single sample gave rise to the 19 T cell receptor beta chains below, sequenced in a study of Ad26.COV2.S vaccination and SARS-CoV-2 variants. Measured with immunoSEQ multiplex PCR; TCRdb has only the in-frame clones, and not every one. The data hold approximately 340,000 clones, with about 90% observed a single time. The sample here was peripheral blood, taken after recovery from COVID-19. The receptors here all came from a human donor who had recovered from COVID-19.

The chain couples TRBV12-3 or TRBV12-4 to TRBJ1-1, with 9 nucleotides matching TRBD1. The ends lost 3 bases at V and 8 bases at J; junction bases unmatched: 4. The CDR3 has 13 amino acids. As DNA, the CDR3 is TGTGCCAGCAGTTTGTCCGACAGGGGGGAAGCTTTCTTT. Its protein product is CASSLSDRGEAFF.

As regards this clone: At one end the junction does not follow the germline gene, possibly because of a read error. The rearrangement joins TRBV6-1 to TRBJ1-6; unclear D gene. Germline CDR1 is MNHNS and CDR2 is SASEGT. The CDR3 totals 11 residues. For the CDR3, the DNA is TGTGCCAGCAGTGAGCCTTCAACCCTCCACTTT. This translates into CASSEPSTLHF.

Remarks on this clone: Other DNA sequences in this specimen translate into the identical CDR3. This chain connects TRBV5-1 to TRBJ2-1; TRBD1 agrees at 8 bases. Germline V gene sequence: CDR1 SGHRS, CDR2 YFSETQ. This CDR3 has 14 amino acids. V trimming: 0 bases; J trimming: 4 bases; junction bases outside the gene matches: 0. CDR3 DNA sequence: TGCGCCAGCAGCTTGGGACAGGGGTACAATGAGCAGTTCTTC. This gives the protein CASSLGQGYNEQFF.

CDR3 in DNA: TGTGCCAGCAGTGAAGACTCTAGCTCCTATAATTCACCCCTCCACTTT. Translation gives CASSEDSSSYNSPLHF. The V gene is TRBV2, the J gene TRBJ1-6, with no clear D. The CDR3 runs 16 residues. Per germline, CDR1 SNHLY and CDR2 FYNNEI. V was cut by 1 base and J by 0 bases, with 7 bases left in between.

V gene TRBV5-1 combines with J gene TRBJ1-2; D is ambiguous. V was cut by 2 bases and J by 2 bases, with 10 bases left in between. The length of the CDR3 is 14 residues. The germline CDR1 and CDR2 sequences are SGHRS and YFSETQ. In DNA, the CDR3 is TGCGCCAGCAGCTTCACGCTGGGGAACTATGGCTACACCTTC. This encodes CASSFTLGNYGYTF.

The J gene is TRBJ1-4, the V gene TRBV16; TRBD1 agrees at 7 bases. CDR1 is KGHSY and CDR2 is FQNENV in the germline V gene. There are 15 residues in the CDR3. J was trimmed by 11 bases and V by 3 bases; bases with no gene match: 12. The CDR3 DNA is TGTGCCAGCAGCCAGGACCAGGGGGTTTTCGGGAAACTGTTTTTT. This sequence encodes CASSQDQGVFGKLFF.

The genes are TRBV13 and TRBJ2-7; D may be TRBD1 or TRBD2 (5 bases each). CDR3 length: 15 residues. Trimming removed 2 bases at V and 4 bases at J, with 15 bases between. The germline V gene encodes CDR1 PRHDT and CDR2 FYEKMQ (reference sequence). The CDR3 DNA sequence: TGTGCCAGCAGCTTATGGGGGAGCCAAACTTACGAGCAGTACTTC. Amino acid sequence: CASSLWGSQTYEQYF.

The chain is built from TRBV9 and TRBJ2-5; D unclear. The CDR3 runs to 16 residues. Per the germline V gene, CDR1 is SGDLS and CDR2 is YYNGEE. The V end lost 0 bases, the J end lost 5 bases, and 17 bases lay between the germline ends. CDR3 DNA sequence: TGTGCCAGCAGCGTAGGAATCTCGGGCGGACGGGAGACCCAGTACTTC. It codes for CASSVGISGGRETQYF.

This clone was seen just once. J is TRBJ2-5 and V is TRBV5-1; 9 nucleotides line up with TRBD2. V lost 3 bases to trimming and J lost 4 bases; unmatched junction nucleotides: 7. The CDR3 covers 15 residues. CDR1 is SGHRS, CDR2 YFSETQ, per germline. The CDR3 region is CASSSSGLATETQYF. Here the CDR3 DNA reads TGCGCCAGCAGCTCGTCCGGACTAGCGACAGAGACCCAGTACTTC.

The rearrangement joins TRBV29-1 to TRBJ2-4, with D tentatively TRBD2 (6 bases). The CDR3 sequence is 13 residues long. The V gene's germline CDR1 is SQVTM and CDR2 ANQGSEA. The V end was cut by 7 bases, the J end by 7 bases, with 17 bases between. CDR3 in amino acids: CSARGGDSNIQYF. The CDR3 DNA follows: TGCAGCGCCCGGGGCGGGGATTCCAACATTCAGTACTTC.

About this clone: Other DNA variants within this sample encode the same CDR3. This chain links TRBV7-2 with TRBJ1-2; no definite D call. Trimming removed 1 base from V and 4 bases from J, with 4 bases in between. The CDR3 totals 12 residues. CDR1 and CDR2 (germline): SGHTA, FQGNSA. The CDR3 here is CASSLEGYGYTF. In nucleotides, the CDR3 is TGTGCCAGCAGCTTAGAGGGCTATGGCTACACCTTC.

The CDR3 DNA is TGTGCCAGCAGCCGAGACGCGATCAATCAGCCCCAGCATTTT. Its translation: CASSRDAINQPQHF. V and J are TRBV3-1 (or the pseudogene TRBV3-2) and TRBJ1-5; D is undetermined. Trimming removed 4 bases at V and 3 bases at J, with 10 bases between. The CDR3 contains 14 residues. Germline CDR1 is LGHDT and CDR2 is YNNKEL (reference sequence).

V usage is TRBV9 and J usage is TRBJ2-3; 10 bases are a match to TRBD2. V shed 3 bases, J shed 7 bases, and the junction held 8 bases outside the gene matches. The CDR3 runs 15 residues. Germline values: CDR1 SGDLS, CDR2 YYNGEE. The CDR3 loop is CASSAASGGPHTQYF. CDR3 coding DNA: TGTGCCAGCAGCGCCGCTAGCGGGGGCCCACATACGCAGTATTTT.

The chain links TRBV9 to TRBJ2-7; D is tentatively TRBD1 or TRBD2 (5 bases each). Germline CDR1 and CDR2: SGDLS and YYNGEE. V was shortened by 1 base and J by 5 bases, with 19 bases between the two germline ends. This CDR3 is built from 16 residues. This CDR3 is CASSVSGGNRLDEQYF. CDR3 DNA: TGTGCCAGCAGCGTATCTGGGGGTAATCGGTTGGACGAGCAGTACTTC. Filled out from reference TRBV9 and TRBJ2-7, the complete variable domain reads DSGVTQTPKHLITATGQRVTLRCSPRSGDLSVYWYQQSLDQGLQFLIQYYNGEERAKGNILERFSAQQFPDLHSELNLSSLELGDSALYFCASSVSGGNRLDEQYFGPGTRLTVT.

In nucleotides, the CDR3 is TGTGCCAGCAGCACGGACAGGGCATCGATTCAGCCCCAGCATTTT. This encodes CASSTDRASIQPQHF. This chain joins TRBV27 and TRBJ1-5; 8 nucleotides line up with TRBD1. CDR1 is MNHEY and CDR2 is SMNVEV in the germline V gene (reference sequence). CDR3 length: 15 amino acids. V lost 6 bases to trimming and J lost 6 bases; unmatched junction nucleotides: 10.

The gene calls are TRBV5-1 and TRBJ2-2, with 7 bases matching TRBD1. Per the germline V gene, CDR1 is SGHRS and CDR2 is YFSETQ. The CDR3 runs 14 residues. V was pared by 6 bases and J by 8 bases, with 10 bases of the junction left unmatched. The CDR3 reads CASKSDRAPGELFF. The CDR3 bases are TGCGCCAGCAAGAGTGACAGGGCGCCTGGGGAGCTGTTTTTT.

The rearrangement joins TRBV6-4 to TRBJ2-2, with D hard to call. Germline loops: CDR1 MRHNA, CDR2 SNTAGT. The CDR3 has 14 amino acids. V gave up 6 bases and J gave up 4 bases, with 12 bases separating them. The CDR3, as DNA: TGTGCCAGCAGGGATCGCCCGGGCACCGGGGAGCTGTTTTTT. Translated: CASRDRPGTGELFF.

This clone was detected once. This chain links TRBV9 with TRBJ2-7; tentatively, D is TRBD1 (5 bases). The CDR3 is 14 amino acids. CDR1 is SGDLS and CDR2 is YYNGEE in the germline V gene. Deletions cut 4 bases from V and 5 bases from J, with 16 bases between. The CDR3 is CASSPGSRTDEQYF. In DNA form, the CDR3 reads TGTGCCAGCAGCCCAGGGTCGCGCACCGACGAGCAGTACTTC.

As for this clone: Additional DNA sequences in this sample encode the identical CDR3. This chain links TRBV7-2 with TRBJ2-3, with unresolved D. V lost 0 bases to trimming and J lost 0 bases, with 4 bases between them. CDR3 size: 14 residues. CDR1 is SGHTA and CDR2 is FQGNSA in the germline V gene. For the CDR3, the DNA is TGTGCCAGCAGCTTAGCCCCTAGCACAGATACGCAGTATTTT. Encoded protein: CASSLAPSTDTQYF.